The 9 T cell receptor beta chains presented below share a single source sample, sequenced in a study of T cells in Graves' hyperthyroidism and ophthalmopathy. Amplification targeted TCR beta CDR3 regions from RNA transcripts. The HTBI primer set served for first-round RT-PCR of the TCR CDR3. TCRdb passed the multiplex PCR reads through MiXCR, listing each CDR3 protein once. This table has about 700,000 distinct CDR3 sequences, just under 45% appearing once. Specimen: peripheral blood or thyroid tissue (not recorded which). These receptors were taken from an adult man with Graves' disease, either hyperthyroidism or ophthalmopathy (not recorded which).

The CDR3 loop reads CASSDAGGNNSPLHF. In DNA, the CDR3 is TGTGCCAGCAGTGATGCAGGGGGCAATAATTCACCCCTCCACTTT. The V and J genes are TRBV2 and TRBJ1-6; 8 nucleotides agree with TRBD1. The CDR3 length is 15 residues. The junction had 3 bases not matched to a gene; V was cut back by 3 bases and J by 5 bases. Germline-derived CDR1 and CDR2 are SNHLY and FYNNEI.

The rearrangement joins TRBV7-6 to TRBJ1-5; D ambiguous. V lost 5 bases to trimming and J lost 3 bases, with 8 bases between them. Germline V gene lookup returns CDR1 SGHVS and CDR2 FNYEAQ. CDR3 length equals 13 residues. CDR3 sequence: CASSRSFNQPQHF. CDR3 nucleotide sequence: TGTGCCAGCAGCAGGAGTTTCAATCAGCCCCAGCATTTT.

As to this clonotype: This could be a read error, since a much larger clone is one nucleotide away. This chain connects TRBV2 to TRBJ1-5; D not certain. In germline, CDR1 is SNHLY, CDR2 FYNNEI. Trimming took 3 bases from V and 0 from J, leaving 6 bases between them. The CDR3 loop spans 14 amino acids. This CDR3 is CASSDDYSNQPQHF. The CDR3, as DNA: TGTGCCAGCAGTGATGATTATAGCAATCAGCCCCAGCATTTT.

The chain links TRBV7-8 to TRBJ1-1; 7 bases map to TRBD1. With V trimmed by 2 bases and J by 5 bases, 14 bases remained unmatched. CDR1 is SGHVS, CDR2 FQNEAQ, per germline. The CDR3 runs 17 residues. CDR3 protein: CASSLSRQGRGGTEAFF. CDR3 DNA sequence: TGTGCCAGCAGCTTATCCCGACAGGGTAGGGGTGGAACTGAAGCTTTCTTT.

Points on this clonotype: A read error may account for a junction end that differs from germline. V is TRBV7-3 and J is TRBJ1-1; D not certain. Per germline, CDR1 SGHTA and CDR2 FQGTGA. The CDR3 extends over 12 amino acids. The CDR3 region has the DNA TGTGCCAGCAGTTTAAGCGGTGGTGGAGCTTTCTTT. Translation gives CASSLSGGGAFF.

The V and J genes are TRBV29-1 and TRBJ2-5; 11 nucleotides align to TRBD2. The trim removed 6 bases at V and 1 base at J, leaving 7 bases unmatched. The CDR3 covers 15 residues. The germline gives CDR1 SQVTM, CDR2 ANQGSEA. CDR3 residues: CSVKPGLAAQETQYF. The DNA for the CDR3 is TGCAGCGTCAAACCGGGACTAGCGGCCCAAGAGACCCAGTACTTC.

The gene calls are TRBV5-1 and TRBJ1-2, with D hard to call. The germline V gene encodes CDR1 SGHRS and CDR2 YFSETQ. The CDR3 covers 14 residues. Trimming shortened V by 4 bases and J by 0 bases, and 10 bases separated the two germline ends. The CDR3 here is CASSIDPTNYGYTF. CDR3 bases: TGCGCCAGCAGCATCGACCCTACTAACTATGGCTACACCTTC.

The chain links TRBV9 to TRBJ1-2; TRBD1 is a possible D gene (5 bases). This CDR3 has 18 amino acids. Deletions cut 4 bases from V and 2 bases from J, with 24 bases between. CDR1 SGDLS and CDR2 YYNGEE come from the germline V gene. The CDR3 loop is CASSSPFIPGTTNYGYTF. The CDR3 bases are TGTGCCAGCAGCTCCCCTTTCATCCCCGGGACGACAAACTATGGCTACACCTTC. Looking up the rest from reference TRBV9 and TRBJ1-2 gives the full variable domain: DSGVTQTPKHLITATGQRVTLRCSPRSGDLSVYWYQQSLDQGLQFLIQYYNGEERAKGNILERFSAQQFPDLHSELNLSSLELGDSALYFCASSSPFIPGTTNYGYTFGSGTRLTVV.

This sequence joins TRBV15 and TRBJ2-3, with TRBD1 matching 8 bases. The CDR3 contains 15 residues. CDR1 is LNHNV and CDR2 is YYDKDF in the germline V gene (reference sequence). After removal of 5 bases from V and 0 bases from J, the junction contained 4 bases not matched to a gene. The CDR3 DNA sequence: TGTGCCACCAGCCTGGACAGGGCAAGCACAGATACGCAGTATTTT. Translation: CATSLDRASTDTQYF.